This T cell receptor beta chain was identified during a study of regulatory T cells in long-lasting Graves disease. Building of the TCR beta libraries involved iRepertoire HTBI primers and Arm-PCR of CDR3 regions. TCRdb used MiXCR to reprocess the multiplex PCR reads, holding one entry per CDR3 protein. The repertoire holds under 500,000 distinct CDR3 sequences, less than 25% seen once, with over 7.5% in the top ten. Time point defined: persistent/refractory GD, antithyroid drugs over 5 years with positive TRAb. Following extraction of RNA from PBMCs, that RNA was used to make the TCR library. There are a few counts of this clonotype. The clonotype was recovered from a female donor with Graves disease. Sequencing used peripheral blood mononuclear cells (PBMCs), obtained when the disease was refractory, from a patient treated with antithyroid drugs.

In nucleotides, the CDR3 is TGTGCCAGCAGCTTATCCGCGGGGACCTCAGATACGCAGTATTTT. Protein product: CASSLSAGTSDTQYF. The chain employs TRBV7-3 and TRBJ2-3, with D perhaps matching TRBD2 (6 bases). The CDR3 has 15 amino acids. V was pared by 2 bases and J by 4 bases, with 13 bases between. In germline, CDR1 is SGHTA, CDR2 FQGTGA.